The next 24 T cell receptor beta chains were all read from a single sample in a study of T cells in Graves' hyperthyroidism and ophthalmopathy (dated by TCRdb to about 2019). Library method: multiplex PCR. The instrument was an Illumina HiSeq 2000. Amplification of TCR beta CDR3 regions was carried out from RNA transcripts. A first-round RT-PCR of the TCR CDR3 used the HTBI primer set with the Qiagen OneStep RT-PCR kit. TCRdb took the public reads, trimmed them with fastp at Q25, ran MiXCR for clone calling and kept in-frame beta chains. Rows matching on CDR3 protein sequence are summarized as one entry with the most common DNA and genes. Here the sample has 450,000 to 650,000 distinct CDR3 sequences; less than 25% occur a single time. Of the sample, around a quarter is held by the ten largest clones. The specimen was blood. These TCRs come from a man between 18 and 29 years old with Graves' hyperthyroidism.

This sequence joins TRBV5-1 and TRBJ1-5, with TRBD1 identical over 8 bases. The germline V gene has CDR1 SGHRS and CDR2 YFSETQ. Germline trimming cut 1 base from V and 7 bases from J; bases unmatched to any gene: 4. This CDR3 region has 14 residues. Here the CDR3 reads CASSLYTGGQPQHF. The CDR3 DNA reads as TGCGCCAGCAGCTTGTATACAGGGGGACAGCCCCAGCATTTT.

This clonotype has ten or more counts. The V gene is TRBV12-3 or TRBV12-4, the J gene TRBJ2-2; no definite D call. This CDR3 region has 15 residues. Trimming took off 3 bases at V and 0 bases at J, with 8 bases between the two ends. This CDR3 reads CASSLRQSNTGELFF. As DNA, the CDR3 is TGTGCCAGCAGTTTGAGGCAGTCGAACACCGGGGAGCTGTTTTTT.

The chain is built from TRBV5-1 and TRBJ2-7; 7 bases line up with TRBD2. After removal of 4 bases from V and 6 bases from J, the junction contained 10 bases not matched to a gene. Per the germline V gene, CDR1 is SGHRS and CDR2 is YFSETQ. The CDR3 totals 14 residues. This chain's CDR3 is CASSPRQGGLEQYF. CDR3 in DNA: TGCGCCAGCAGCCCCAGGCAGGGAGGGCTCGAGCAGTACTTC.

A few counts support this clonotype. The gene calls are TRBV2 and TRBJ1-6; D is unresolved. Germline V gene sequence: CDR1 SNHLY, CDR2 FYNNEI. Trimming took off 0 bases at V and 6 bases at J, with 15 bases between the two ends. The CDR3 is 17 residues long. CDR3 amino acids: CASSEAGGIGGNSPLHF. CDR3 DNA: TGTGCCAGCAGTGAAGCAGGTGGGATCGGTGGTAATTCACCCCTCCACTTT.

The chain employs TRBV12-3 or TRBV12-4 and TRBJ1-2; TRBD1 aligns across 9 bases. The CDR3 is 15 amino acids. V was pared by 6 bases and J by 4 bases, with 9 bases of the junction left unmatched. Here the CDR3 reads CASSETGGGGYGYTF. CDR3 sequence (DNA): TGTGCCAGCAGCGAAACAGGGGGCGGGGGCTATGGCTACACCTTC.

This clonotype has more than one count but fewer than ten. Since a much larger clone is just one base distant, this may be a read error. The chain employs TRBV12-3 or TRBV12-4 and TRBJ1-2; a possible D gene is TRBD1 (6 bases). Deletions cut 6 bases from V and 4 bases from J, with 9 bases between. The length of the CDR3 is 12 residues. Written as DNA, the CDR3 is TGTGCCAGCAGGCCGGGGGCCTATGGCTACACCTTC. Its translation: CASRPGAYGYTF.

Written as DNA, the CDR3 is TGTGCCAGCAGTGAACGCAGCGGGATCTATAATTCACCCCTCCACTTT. The encoded protein is CASSERSGIYNSPLHF. The chain employs TRBV2 and TRBJ1-6; no firm D call. Trimming shortened V by 2 bases and J by 3 bases, and 11 bases separated the two germline ends. The CDR3 sequence is 16 residues long. Looked up from germline, CDR1 is SNHLY and CDR2 is FYNNEI.

This clonotype was observed a handful of times. This chain joins TRBV9 and TRBJ2-2; TRBD1 is a possible D gene (5 bases). Germline V gene lookup returns CDR1 SGDLS and CDR2 YYNGEE. CDR3 length: 15 amino acids. The V end was cut by 4 bases, the J end by 2 bases, with 12 bases between. The CDR3 DNA follows: TGTGCCAGCAGCCCCTGGACACAAAACACCGGGGAGCTGTTTTTT. Translation gives CASSPWTQNTGELFF.

This clonotype occurred a few times. An end of the junction does not agree with germline; a read error may underlie this. V and J are TRBV20-1 and TRBJ1-5; D ambiguous. The germline V gene encodes CDR1 DFQATT and CDR2 SNEGSKA (reference sequence). There are 12 residues in the CDR3. The CDR3 DNA reads as TGCAGTGCACGGCAGACGAATCACCCCCAGCATTTT. Protein: CSARQTNHPQHF.

This chain joins TRBV11-2 and TRBJ1-1, with 9 bases identical to TRBD1. This CDR3 is built from 14 residues. With V trimmed by 4 bases and J by 7 bases, 7 bases remained unmatched. Germline CDR1 and CDR2: SGHAT and FQNNGV. CDR3 protein: CASSSWTGAVEAFF. The DNA of the CDR3 is TGTGCCAGCAGCTCCTGGACAGGGGCCGTTGAAGCTTTCTTT.

This clonotype was detected a few times. The genes are TRBV6-5 and TRBJ2-1, with 11 bases lining up with TRBD1. Germline V lookup: CDR1 MNHEY, CDR2 SVGAGI. CDR3 length: 15 amino acids. With 0 bases clipped from V and 10 bases from J, the junction kept 5 bases outside the gene matches. Here the CDR3 reads CASSYSGTGGREQFF. In nucleotides, the CDR3 is TGTGCCAGCAGTTACTCGGGGACAGGGGGTAGGGAGCAGTTCTTC.

This clonotype was counted many times. The CDR3 protein is CASSQGIGGGPPLEQYF. For the CDR3, the DNA is TGCGCCAGCAGCCAGGGGATAGGCGGGGGCCCCCCTCTCGAGCAGTACTTC. The chain links TRBV5-1 to TRBJ2-7; the D gene is possibly TRBD2 (7 bases). The germline CDR1 and CDR2 sequences are SGHRS and YFSETQ. The CDR3 is made up of 17 amino acids. Trimming took 4 bases from V and 6 from J, leaving 26 bases between them. Drawing the rest from reference TRBV5-1 and TRBJ2-7, the complete variable domain is KAGVTQTPRYLIKTRGQQVTLSCSPISGHRSVSWYQQTPGQGLQFLFEYFSETQRNKGNFPGRFSGRQFSNSRSEMNVSTLELGDSALYLCASSQGIGGGPPLEQYFGPGTRLTVT.

This clonotype was detected ten times or more. V is TRBV7-6 and J is TRBJ1-1, with a possible D match to TRBD1 (6 bases). Germline values: CDR1 SGHVS, CDR2 FNYEAQ. V gave up 1 base and J gave up 2 bases, with 11 bases separating them. This CDR3 has 15 amino acids. The CDR3 sequence: CASSLGAGANTEAFF. Here the CDR3 DNA reads TGTGCCAGCAGCTTAGGGGCAGGGGCCAACACTGAAGCTTTCTTT. Filled out from reference TRBV7-6 and TRBJ1-1, the complete variable domain reads GAGVSQSPRYKVTKRGQDVALRCDPISGHVSLYWYRQALGQGPEFLTYFNYEAQQDKSGLPNDRFSAERPEGSISTLTIQRTEQRDSAMYRCASSLGAGANTEAFFGQGTRLTVV.

This clonotype occurred a few times. A much larger clone sits a single nucleotide away, making a read error possible. The chain couples TRBV6-2 or TRBV6-3 to TRBJ1-1, with 10 bases that match TRBD1. This CDR3 region has 15 residues. From germline, CDR1 is MNHEY and CDR2 SVGEGT. The CDR3 DNA follows: TGTGCCAGCAGTTACCTCGGACAGGGGGGGACTGAAGCTTGCTTT. Protein: CASSYLGQGGTEACF.

This clonotype appeared many times. The rearrangement joins TRBV5-1 to TRBJ1-1; 9 bases line up with TRBD1. The CDR3 is 15 amino acids. With V trimmed by 4 bases and J by 4 bases, 8 bases remained unmatched. The germline CDR1 and CDR2 sequences are SGHRS and YFSETQ. CDR3 amino acids: CASSLRTGVGTEAFF. The CDR3 nucleotides read TGCGCCAGCAGCCTGAGGACAGGGGTGGGCACTGAAGCTTTCTTT.

This clonotype was counted ten times or more. An end of the junction differs from the germline gene, which may be a read error. This chain links TRBV6-2 or TRBV6-3 with TRBJ1-1; TRBD1 is a possible D gene (5 bases). The V gene's germline CDR1 is MNHEY and CDR2 SVGEGT. This CDR3 is 13 amino acids long. The CDR3 protein is CASTYRRSGRTFF. Here the CDR3 DNA reads TGTGCCAGCACTTACAGGCGGTCGGGTAGAACTTTCTTT.

This clonotype came up many times. The chain employs TRBV28 and TRBJ1-1; 7 bases fit TRBD1. Germline V gene sequence: CDR1 MDHEN, CDR2 SYDVKM. Trimming took 5 bases from V and 7 from J; bases not matched to a gene: 7. The CDR3 loop spans 13 amino acids. The CDR3 reads CASSPGQSYEAFF. DNA of the CDR3: TGTGCCAGCAGTCCGGGACAGAGCTATGAAGCTTTCTTT.

The chain joins TRBV29-1 to TRBJ1-2, with 7 bases matching TRBD1. The germline CDR1 and CDR2 sequences are SQVTM and ANQGSEA. J was trimmed by 0 bases and V by 6 bases; bases with no gene match: 7. The CDR3 contains 14 residues. The DNA of the CDR3 is TGCAGCGTCTGGGACAGATCAGCTAACTATGGCTACACCTTC. The encoded protein is CSVWDRSANYGYTF.

The chain employs TRBV20-1 and TRBJ1-2; D is unclear. This CDR3 contains 13 residues. Trimming cost V 1 base and J 8 bases, with 14 bases left between them. Germline V gives CDR1 DFQATT, CDR2 SNEGSKA (reference sequence). As DNA, the CDR3 is TGCAGTGCTAGAGGAGAGGGCGGTGGCGGCTACACCTTC. Residues: CSARGEGGGGYTF.

This clonotype was counted at least ten times. The rearrangement links TRBV12-3 or TRBV12-4 to TRBJ1-1; D is unresolved. The CDR3 extends over 11 amino acids. V gave up 6 bases and J gave up 4 bases, with 6 bases separating them. The chain's CDR3 is CASSLGTEAFF. The CDR3 bases are TGTGCCAGCAGCTTGGGCACTGAAGCTTTCTTT.

This clonotype was seen ten or more times. The chain links TRBV28 to TRBJ2-7; no clear D gene. Trimming took 5 bases from V and 2 from J, leaving 16 bases between them. The CDR3 is 15 residues long. Germline V lookup: CDR1 MDHEN, CDR2 SYDVKM. The CDR3 is CASSLFPGPTYEQYF. The CDR3 DNA reads as TGTGCCAGCAGTCTATTTCCCGGGCCCACCTACGAGCAGTACTTC.

In regard to this clonotype: This may stem from a read error, because a much larger clone lies one nucleotide away. The chain carries TRBV5-1 and TRBJ1-1; D is unclear. The CDR3 totals 13 residues. CDR1 is SGHRS and CDR2 is YFSETQ in the germline V gene. The CDR3 DNA is TGCGCCAGCAGTTGGGAGTGGAACACTGAAGCTTGCTTT. Translating gives CASSWEWNTEACF.

This clonotype showed up many times. The chain carries TRBV11-2 and TRBJ1-1, with 8 bases lining up with TRBD1. CDR1 is SGHAT and CDR2 is FQNNGV in the germline V gene. J lost 6 bases, V lost 1 base, and 7 bases had no gene match. This CDR3 comprises 15 residues. DNA for the CDR3: TGTGCCAGCAGCTTAGCACCGACAGGGGCCGCTGAAGCTTTCTTT. Protein: CASSLAPTGAAEAFF. Combining the CDR3 with reference TRBV11-2 and TRBJ1-1 gives the whole variable domain EAGVAQSPRYKIIEKRQSVAFWCNPISGHATLYWYQQILGQGPKLLIQFQNNGVVDDSQLPKDRFSAERLKGVDSTLKIQPAKLEDSAVYLCASSLAPTGAAEAFFGQGTRLTVV.

The rearrangement links TRBV28 to TRBJ1-2, with 8 bases matching TRBD1. V dropped 7 bases and J dropped 1; count of bases not matched to a gene: 8. This CDR3 region has 15 residues. Germline V gives CDR1 MDHEN, CDR2 SYDVKM. As DNA, the CDR3 is TGTGCCAGCACCGAACAGGGGGGATTTAACTATGGCTACACCTTC. Encoded protein: CASTEQGGFNYGYTF.